This T cell receptor beta chain was captured in a study of post-analysis software for immune sequencing data. At the level of the study: As for disease course, relapsing-remitting, secondary progressive and progressive-relapsing multiple sclerosis were all included.

The CDR3 has 15 amino acids. V shed 2 bases and J 5 bases; nucleotides not matched to a gene: 4. Built from TCR beta cDNA, the libraries had unique molecular identifiers in them. T cells numbering about 0.9 to 11 million yielded cDNA molecules that totaled roughly 500,000. One entry per CDR3 protein results from TCRdb running MiXCR on the PCR reads. This table has roughly 650,000 distinct CDR3 sequences, around 64% appearing once. Study outcomes and limitations: Five TRBV segments, TRBV5-6, TRBV5-1 and TRBV20-1 among them, were found more frequent in patients than controls. Batch-matched samples strongly co-clustered by F measure. People with multiple sclerosis had a significantly lower normalized Chao1 diversity than controls did.

Concerning this clonotype: Its antigen is unknown.

The TCR comes from a girl under 10 years old with multiple sclerosis. The V and J genes are TRBV12-3 or TRBV12-4 and TRBJ1-5; 9 bases match TRBD1. Sequenced: blood. Here the CDR3 reads CASSLTDRGDQPQHF. The CDR3 DNA is TGTGCCAGCAGTTTAACAGACAGGGGGGATCAGCCCCAGCATTTT.